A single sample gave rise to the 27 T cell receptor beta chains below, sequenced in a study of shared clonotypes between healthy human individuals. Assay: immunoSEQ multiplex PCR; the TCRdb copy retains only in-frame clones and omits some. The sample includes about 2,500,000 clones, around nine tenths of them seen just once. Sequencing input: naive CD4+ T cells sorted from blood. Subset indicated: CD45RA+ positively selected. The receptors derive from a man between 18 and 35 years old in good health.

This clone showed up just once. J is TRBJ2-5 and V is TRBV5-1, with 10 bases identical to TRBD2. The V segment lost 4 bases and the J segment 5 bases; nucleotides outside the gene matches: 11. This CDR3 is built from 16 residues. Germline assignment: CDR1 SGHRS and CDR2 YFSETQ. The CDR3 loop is CASSPPAGGLWETQYF. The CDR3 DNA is TGCGCCAGCAGCCCTCCAGCGGGGGGGCTATGGGAGACCCAGTACTTC.

CDR3 sequence reads: CASSPTLGTDTQYF. CDR3 sequence (DNA): TGTGCCAGCTCACCTACACTAGGCACAGATACGCAGTATTTT. V and J are TRBV18 and TRBJ2-3; a weak D match, TRBD2 (5 bases). The V and J ends lost 3 bases and 1 base respectively, with 8 bases between them. The germline gives CDR1 KGHSH, CDR2 LQKENI. The CDR3 is 14 amino acids.

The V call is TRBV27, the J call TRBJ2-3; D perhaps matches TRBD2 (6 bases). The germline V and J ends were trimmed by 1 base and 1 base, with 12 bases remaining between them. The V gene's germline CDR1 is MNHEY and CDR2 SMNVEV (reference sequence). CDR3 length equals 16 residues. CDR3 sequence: CASSLLREIGTDTQYF. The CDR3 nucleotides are TGTGCCAGCAGTTTATTACGGGAGATCGGCACAGATACGCAGTATTTT.

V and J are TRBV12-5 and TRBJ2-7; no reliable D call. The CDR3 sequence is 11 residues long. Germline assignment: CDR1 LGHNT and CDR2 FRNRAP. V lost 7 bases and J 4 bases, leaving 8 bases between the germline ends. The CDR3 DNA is TGTGCTAGTGCCCGAGAATACGAGCAGTACTTC. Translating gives CASAREYEQYF.

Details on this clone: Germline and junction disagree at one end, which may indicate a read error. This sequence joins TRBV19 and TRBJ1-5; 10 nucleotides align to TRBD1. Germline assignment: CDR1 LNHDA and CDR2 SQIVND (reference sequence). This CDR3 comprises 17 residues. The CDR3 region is CASSIGDRGYSNQPQHF. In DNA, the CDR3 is TGTGCCAGTAGCATAGGGGACAGGGGATATAGCAATCAGCCCCAGCATTTT.

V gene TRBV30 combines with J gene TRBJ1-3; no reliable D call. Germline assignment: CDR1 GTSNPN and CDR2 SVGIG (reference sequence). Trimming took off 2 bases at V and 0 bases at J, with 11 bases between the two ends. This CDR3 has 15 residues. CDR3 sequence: CAWSSTGSSGNTIYF. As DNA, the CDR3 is TGTGCCTGGAGTAGTACGGGTTCCTCTGGAAACACCATATATTTT.

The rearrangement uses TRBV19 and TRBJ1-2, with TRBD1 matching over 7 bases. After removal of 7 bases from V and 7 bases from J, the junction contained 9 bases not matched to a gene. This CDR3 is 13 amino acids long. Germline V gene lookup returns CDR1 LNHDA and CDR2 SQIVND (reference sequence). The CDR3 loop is CASTTGPGGGYTF. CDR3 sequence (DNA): TGTGCCAGTACAACAGGGCCAGGGGGTGGCTACACCTTC.

The CDR3 protein is CASSLWDRDTEAFF. The CDR3, as DNA: TGTGCCAGCAGCTTATGGGACAGGGACACTGAAGCTTTCTTT. This rearrangement joins TRBV5-4 to TRBJ1-1, with 9 bases aligning to TRBD1. Germline CDR1 is SGHNT and CDR2 is YYREEE (reference sequence). V lost 2 bases and J lost 3; bases outside the gene matches: 2. The CDR3 is 14 residues long. Together with reference TRBV5-4 and TRBJ1-1, the CDR3 gives the full variable domain: ETGVTQSPTHLIKTRGQQVTLRCSSQSGHNTVSWYQQALGQGPQFIFQYYREEENGRGNFPPRFSGLQFPNYSSELNVNALELDDSALYLCASSLWDRDTEAFFGQGTRLTVV.

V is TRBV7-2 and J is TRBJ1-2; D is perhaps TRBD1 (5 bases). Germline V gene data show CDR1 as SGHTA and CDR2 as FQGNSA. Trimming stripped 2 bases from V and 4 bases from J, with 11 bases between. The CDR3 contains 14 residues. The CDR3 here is CASSLNIGAYGYTF. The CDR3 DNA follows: TGTGCCAGCAGCTTAAACATAGGGGCCTATGGCTACACCTTC.

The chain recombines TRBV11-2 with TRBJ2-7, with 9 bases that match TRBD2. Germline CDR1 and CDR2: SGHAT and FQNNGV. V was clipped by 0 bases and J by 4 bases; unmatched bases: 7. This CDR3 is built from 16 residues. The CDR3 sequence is CASSLEGGRAGYEQYF. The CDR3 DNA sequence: TGTGCCAGCAGCTTAGAAGGCGGGAGGGCCGGGTACGAGCAGTACTTC. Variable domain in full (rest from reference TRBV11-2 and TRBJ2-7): EAGVAQSPRYKIIEKRQSVAFWCNPISGHATLYWYQQILGQGPKLLIQFQNNGVVDDSQLPKDRFSAERLKGVDSTLKIQPAKLEDSAVYLCASSLEGGRAGYEQYFGPGTRLTVT.

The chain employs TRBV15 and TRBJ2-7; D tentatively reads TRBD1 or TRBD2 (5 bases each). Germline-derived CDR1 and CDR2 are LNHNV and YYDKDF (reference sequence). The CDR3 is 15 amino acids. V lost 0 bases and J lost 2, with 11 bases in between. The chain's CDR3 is CATSRDGTLTYEQYF. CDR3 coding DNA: TGTGCCACCAGCAGAGACGGGACCCTAACCTACGAGCAGTACTTC.

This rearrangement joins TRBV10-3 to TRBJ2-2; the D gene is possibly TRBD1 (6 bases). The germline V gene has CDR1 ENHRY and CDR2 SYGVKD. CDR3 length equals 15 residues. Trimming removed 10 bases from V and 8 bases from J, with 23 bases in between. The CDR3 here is CATYADSRTSGELFF. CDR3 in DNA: TGTGCCACCTACGCGGACAGTAGGACCTCGGGGGAGCTGTTTTTT.

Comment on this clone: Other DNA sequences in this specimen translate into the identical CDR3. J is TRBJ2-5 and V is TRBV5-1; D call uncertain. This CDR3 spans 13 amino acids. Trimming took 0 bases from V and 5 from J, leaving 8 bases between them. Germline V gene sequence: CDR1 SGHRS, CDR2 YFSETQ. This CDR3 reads CASSLVLGETQYF. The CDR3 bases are TGCGCCAGCAGCTTGGTTCTCGGCGAGACCCAGTACTTC. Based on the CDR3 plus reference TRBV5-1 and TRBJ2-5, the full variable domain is KAGVTQTPRYLIKTRGQQVTLSCSPISGHRSVSWYQQTPGQGLQFLFEYFSETQRNKGNFPGRFSGRQFSNSRSEMNVSTLELGDSALYLCASSLVLGETQYFGPGTRLLVL.

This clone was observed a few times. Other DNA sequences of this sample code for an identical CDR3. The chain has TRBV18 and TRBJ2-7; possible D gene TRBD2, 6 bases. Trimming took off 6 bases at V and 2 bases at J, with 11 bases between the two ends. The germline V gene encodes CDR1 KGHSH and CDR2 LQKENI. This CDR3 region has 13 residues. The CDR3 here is CASSPPGAYEQYF. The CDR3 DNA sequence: TGTGCCAGCTCCCCTCCGGGGGCCTACGAGCAGTACTTC.

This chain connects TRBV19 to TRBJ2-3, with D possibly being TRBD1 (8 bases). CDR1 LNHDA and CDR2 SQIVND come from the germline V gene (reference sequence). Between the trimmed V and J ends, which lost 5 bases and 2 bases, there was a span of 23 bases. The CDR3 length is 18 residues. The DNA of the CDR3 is TGTGCCAGTAGTGACAGGGGTAGGGCTAGCGGTGTCACAGATACGCAGTATTTT. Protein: CASSDRGRASGVTDTQYF.

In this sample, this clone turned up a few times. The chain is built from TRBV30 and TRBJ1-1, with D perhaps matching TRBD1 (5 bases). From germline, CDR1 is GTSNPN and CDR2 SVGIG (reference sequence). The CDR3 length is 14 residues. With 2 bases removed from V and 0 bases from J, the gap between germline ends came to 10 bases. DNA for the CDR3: TGTGCCTGGAGTTCAGGGTCCATGAACACTGAAGCTTTCTTT. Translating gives CAWSSGSMNTEAFF.

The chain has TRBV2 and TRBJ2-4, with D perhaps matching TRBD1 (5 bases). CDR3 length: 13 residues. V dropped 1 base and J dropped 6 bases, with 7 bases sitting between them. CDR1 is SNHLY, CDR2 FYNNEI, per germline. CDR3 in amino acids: CASSEDRLNIQYF. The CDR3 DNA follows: TGTGCCAGCAGTGAAGACAGGCTAAACATTCAGTACTTC.

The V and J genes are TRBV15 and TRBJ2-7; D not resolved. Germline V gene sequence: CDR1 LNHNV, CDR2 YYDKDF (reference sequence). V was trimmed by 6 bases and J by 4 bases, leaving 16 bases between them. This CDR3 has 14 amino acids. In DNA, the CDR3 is TGTGCCACCAGGGTCGGCGGTTCACGGTACGAGCAGTACTTC. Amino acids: CATRVGGSRYEQYF.

The chain's CDR3 is CASSLLPGQGQYEAFF. CDR3 nucleotide sequence: TGTGCCAGCAGTTTGCTACCGGGACAGGGGCAATATGAAGCTTTCTTT. V gene TRBV28 combines with J gene TRBJ1-1, with 10 bases identical to TRBD1. V dropped 3 bases and J dropped 7; count of bases not matched to a gene: 11. The length of the CDR3 is 16 residues. Germline-derived CDR1 and CDR2 are MDHEN and SYDVKM.

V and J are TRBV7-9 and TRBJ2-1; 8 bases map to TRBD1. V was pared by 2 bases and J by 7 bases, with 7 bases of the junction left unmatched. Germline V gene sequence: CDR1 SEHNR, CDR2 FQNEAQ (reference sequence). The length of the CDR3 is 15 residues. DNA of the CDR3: TGTGCCAGCAGCTTACCCAGGGGGCGCGGGAATGAGCAGTTCTTC. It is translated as CASSLPRGRGNEQFF.

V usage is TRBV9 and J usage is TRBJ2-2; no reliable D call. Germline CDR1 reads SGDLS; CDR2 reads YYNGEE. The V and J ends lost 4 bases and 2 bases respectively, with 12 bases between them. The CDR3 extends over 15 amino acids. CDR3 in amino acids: CASSPRPINTGELFF. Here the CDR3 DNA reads TGTGCCAGCAGCCCTAGGCCCATAAACACCGGGGAGCTGTTTTTT.

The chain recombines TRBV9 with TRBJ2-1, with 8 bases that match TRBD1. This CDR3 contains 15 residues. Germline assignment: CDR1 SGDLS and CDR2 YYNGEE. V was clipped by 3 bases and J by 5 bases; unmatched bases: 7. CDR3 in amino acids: CASSGPGGPHNEQFF. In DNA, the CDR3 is TGTGCCAGCAGCGGGCCAGGGGGCCCCCACAATGAGCAGTTCTTC.

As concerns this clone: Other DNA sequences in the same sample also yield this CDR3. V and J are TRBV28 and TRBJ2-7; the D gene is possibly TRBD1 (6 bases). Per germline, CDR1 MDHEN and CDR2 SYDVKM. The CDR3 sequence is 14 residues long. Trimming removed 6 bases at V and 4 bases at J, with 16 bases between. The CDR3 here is CASRRQGMSYEQYF. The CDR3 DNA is TGTGCCAGCAGGCGGCAGGGGATGTCGTACGAGCAGTACTTC. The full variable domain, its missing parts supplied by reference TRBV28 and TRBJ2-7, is DVKVTQSSRYLVKRTGEKVFLECVQDMDHENMFWYRQDPGLGLRLIYFSYDVKMKEKGDIPEGYSVSREKKERFSLILESASTNQTSMYLCASRRQGMSYEQYFGPGTRLTVT.

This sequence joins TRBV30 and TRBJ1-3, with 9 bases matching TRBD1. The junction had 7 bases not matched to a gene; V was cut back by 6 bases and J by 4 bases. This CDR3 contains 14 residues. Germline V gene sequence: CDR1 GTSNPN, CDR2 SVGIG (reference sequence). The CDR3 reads CACSTGGAGNTIYF. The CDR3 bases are TGTGCCTGTAGCACAGGGGGCGCGGGAAACACCATATATTTT.

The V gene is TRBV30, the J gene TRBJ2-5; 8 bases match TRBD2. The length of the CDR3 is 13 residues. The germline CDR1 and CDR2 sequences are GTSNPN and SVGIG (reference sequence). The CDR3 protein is CAAVGGGQETQYF. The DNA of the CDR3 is TGTGCGGCCGTCGGGGGGGGCCAAGAGACCCAGTACTTC.

CDR3 in amino acids: CAMQASAGRDGYTF. CDR3 bases: TGTGCCATGCAGGCCTCGGCAGGGAGGGATGGCTACACCTTC. The rearrangement uses TRBV10-3 and TRBJ1-2; D is perhaps TRBD1 (5 bases). This CDR3 is built from 14 residues. Trimming removed 9 bases at V and 6 bases at J, with 20 bases between. The V gene's germline CDR1 is ENHRY and CDR2 SYGVKD.

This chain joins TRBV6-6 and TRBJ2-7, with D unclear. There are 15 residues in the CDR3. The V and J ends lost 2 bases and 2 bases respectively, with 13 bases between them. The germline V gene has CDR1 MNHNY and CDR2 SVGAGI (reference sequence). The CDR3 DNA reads TGTGCCAGCAGTTACCAAGGACGATCGACCTACGAGCAGTACTTC. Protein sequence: CASSYQGRSTYEQYF.